This T cell receptor (beta chain) originates from a study of blood T cell repertoires in COVID-19. Study in general: T cells, B-cell-depleted T cells, or PBMCs provided the cDNA or gDNA that served as material.

Germline loops: CDR1 LGHDT, CDR2 YNNKEL (reference sequence). This CDR3 spans 19 amino acids. V was shortened by 1 base and J by 0 bases, with 22 bases between the two germline ends. Clones were read by immunoSEQ multiplex PCR, and TCRdb kept only the in-frame ones, dropping some. This sample has 200,000 or so clones, with around 84% found just once. The clonotype was recovered from a man aged 45-65 years who had recovered from COVID-19. The sample taken for sequencing was peripheral blood. The chain links TRBV3-1 (or the pseudogene TRBV3-2) to TRBJ2-7; perhaps TRBD1 as D (5 bases). The CDR3 protein is CASSQVLGRRGGNSYEQYF. The DNA for the CDR3 is TGTGCCAGCAGCCAAGTGCTGGGGCGTAGGGGCGGAAACTCCTACGAGCAGTACTTC.